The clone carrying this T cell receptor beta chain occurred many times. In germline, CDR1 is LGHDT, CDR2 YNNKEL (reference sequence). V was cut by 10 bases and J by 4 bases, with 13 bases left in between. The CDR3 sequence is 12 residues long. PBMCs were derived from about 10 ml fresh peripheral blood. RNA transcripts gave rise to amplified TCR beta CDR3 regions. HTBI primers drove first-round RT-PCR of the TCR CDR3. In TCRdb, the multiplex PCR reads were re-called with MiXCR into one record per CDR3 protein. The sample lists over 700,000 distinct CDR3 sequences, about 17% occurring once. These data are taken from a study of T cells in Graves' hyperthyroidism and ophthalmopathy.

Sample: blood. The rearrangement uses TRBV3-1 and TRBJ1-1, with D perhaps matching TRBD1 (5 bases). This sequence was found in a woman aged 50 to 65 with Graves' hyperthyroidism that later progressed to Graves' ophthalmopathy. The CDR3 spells CATQTGATEAFF. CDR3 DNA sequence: TGTGCCACCCAAACAGGTGCCACTGAAGCTTTCTTT.